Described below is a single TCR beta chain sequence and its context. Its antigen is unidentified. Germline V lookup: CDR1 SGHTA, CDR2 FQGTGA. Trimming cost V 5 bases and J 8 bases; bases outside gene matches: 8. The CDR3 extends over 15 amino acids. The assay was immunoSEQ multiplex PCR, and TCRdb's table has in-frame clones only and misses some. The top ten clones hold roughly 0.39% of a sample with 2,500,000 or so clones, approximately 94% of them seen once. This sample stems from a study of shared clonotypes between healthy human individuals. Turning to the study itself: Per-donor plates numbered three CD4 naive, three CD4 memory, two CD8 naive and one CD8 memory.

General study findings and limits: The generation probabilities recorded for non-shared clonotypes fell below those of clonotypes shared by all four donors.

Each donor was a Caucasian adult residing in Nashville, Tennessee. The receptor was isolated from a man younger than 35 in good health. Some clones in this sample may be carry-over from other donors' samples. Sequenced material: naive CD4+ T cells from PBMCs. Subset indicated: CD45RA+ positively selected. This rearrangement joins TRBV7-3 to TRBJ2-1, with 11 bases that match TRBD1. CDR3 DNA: TGTGCCAGCAGCCTCCGGGACAGGGGGAAGTATGAGCAGTTCTTC. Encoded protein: CASSLRDRGKYEQFF.